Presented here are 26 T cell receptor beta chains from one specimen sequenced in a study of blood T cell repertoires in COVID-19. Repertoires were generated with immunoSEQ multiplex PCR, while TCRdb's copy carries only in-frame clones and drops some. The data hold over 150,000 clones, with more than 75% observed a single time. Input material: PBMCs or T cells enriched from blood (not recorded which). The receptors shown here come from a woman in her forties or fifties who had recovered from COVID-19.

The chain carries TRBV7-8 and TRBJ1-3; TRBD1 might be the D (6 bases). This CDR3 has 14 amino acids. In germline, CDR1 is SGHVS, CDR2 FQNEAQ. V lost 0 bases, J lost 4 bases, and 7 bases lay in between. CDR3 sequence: CASSLAGQGNTIYF. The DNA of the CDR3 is TGTGCCAGCAGCTTAGCCGGACAGGGAAACACCATATATTTT.

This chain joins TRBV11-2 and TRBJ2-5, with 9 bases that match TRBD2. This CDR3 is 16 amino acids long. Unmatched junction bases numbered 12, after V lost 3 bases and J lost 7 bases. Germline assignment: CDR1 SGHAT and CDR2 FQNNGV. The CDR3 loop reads CASSFSLAGYEGTQYF. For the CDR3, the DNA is TGTGCCAGCAGCTTCTCTCTAGCGGGGTACGAGGGGACCCAGTACTTC.

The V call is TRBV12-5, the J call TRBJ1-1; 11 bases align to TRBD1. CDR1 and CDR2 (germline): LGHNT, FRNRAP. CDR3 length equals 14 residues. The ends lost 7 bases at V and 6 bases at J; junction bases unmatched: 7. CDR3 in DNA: TGTGCTAGTGCCGTGGACAGGGGGCTCCCTGAAGCTTTCTTT. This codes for CASAVDRGLPEAFF.

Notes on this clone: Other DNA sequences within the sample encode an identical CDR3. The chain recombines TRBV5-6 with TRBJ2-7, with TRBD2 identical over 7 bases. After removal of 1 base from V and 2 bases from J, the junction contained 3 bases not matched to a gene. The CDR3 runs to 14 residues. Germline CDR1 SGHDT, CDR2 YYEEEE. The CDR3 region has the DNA TGTGCCAGCAGCTTGAGACTAGCCACCTACGAGCAGTACTTC. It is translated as CASSLRLATYEQYF. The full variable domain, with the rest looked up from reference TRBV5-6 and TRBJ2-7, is DAGVTQSPTHLIKTRGQQVTLRCSPKSGHDTVSWYQQALGQGPQFIFQYYEEEERQRGNFPDRFSGHQFPNYSSELNVNALLLGDSALYLCASSLRLATYEQYFGPGTRLTVT.

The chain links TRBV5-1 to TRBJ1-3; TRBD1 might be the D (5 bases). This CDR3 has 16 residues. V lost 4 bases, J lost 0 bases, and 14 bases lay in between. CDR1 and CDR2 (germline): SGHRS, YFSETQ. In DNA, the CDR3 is TGCGCCAGCAGCGCGGCGGGGCCCAGCTCTGGAAACACCATATATTTT. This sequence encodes CASSAAGPSSGNTIYF.

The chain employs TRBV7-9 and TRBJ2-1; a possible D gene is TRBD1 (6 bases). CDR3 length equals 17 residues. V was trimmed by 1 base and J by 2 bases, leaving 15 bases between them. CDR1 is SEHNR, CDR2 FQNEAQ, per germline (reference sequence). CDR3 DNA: TGTGCCAGCAGCTTAGTCCCCGACAGGTCGCCCTACAATGAGCAGTTCTTC. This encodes CASSLVPDRSPYNEQFF.

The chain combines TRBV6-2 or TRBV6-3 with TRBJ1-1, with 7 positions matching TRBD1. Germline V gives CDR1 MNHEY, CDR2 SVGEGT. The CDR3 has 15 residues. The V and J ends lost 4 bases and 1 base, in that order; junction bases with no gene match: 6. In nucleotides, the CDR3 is TGTGCCAGCAGTTCCTGGGGACAGACGAACACTGAAGCTTTCTTT. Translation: CASSSWGQTNTEAFF.

The chain's CDR3 is CASSQTGYGEQFF. CDR3 sequence (DNA): TGTGCCAGCAGCCAGACAGGGTACGGTGAGCAGTTCTTC. The chain links TRBV6-4 to TRBJ2-1; 7 nucleotides line up with TRBD1. There are 13 residues in the CDR3. The germline gives CDR1 MRHNA, CDR2 SNTAGT. V dropped 6 bases and J dropped 9; count of bases not matched to a gene: 8.

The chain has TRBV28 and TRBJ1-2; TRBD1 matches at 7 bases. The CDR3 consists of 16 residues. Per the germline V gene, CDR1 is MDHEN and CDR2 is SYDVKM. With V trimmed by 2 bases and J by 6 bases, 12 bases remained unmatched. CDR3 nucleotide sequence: TGTGCCAGCAGTTTAGTAGGGGGCAGGCAGAGGGATGGCTACACCTTC. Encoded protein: CASSLVGGRQRDGYTF.

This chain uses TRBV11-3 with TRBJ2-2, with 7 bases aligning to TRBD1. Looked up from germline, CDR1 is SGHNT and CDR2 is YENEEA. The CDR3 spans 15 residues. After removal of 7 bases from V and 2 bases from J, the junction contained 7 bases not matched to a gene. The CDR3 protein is CASTPGQSNTGELFF. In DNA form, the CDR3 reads TGTGCCAGCACCCCGGGACAGTCTAACACCGGGGAGCTGTTTTTT.

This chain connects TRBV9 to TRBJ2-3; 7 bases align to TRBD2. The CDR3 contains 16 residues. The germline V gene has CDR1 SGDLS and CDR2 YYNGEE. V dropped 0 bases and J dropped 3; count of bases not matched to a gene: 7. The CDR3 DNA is TGTGCCAGCAGCGTAGAGGCGGGAGTGAGGACAGATACGCAGTATTTT. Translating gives CASSVEAGVRTDTQYF.

Here the CDR3 reads CASNTRPGLAGKSTGELFF. In DNA, the CDR3 is TGTGCCAGCAACACAAGACCGGGACTAGCGGGCAAATCCACCGGGGAGCTGTTTTTT. The rearrangement joins TRBV5-6 to TRBJ2-2; TRBD2 agrees at 12 bases. Germline lookup yields CDR1 SGHDT and CDR2 YYEEEE. V dropped 6 bases and J dropped 4; count of bases not matched to a gene: 16. This CDR3 comprises 19 residues.

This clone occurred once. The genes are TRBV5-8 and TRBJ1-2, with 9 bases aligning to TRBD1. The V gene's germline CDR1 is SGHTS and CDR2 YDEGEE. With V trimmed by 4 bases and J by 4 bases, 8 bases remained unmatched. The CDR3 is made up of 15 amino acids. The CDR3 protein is CASSRDREFAYGYTF. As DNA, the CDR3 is TGTGCCAGCAGCCGGGACAGGGAATTCGCCTATGGCTACACCTTC.

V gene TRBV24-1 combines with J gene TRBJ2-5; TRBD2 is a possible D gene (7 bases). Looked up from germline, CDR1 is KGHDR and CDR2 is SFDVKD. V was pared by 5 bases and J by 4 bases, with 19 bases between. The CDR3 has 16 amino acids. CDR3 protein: CATSGGARGAGETQYF. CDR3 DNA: TGTGCCACCAGTGGTGGAGCCCGGGGGGCTGGAGAGACCCAGTACTTC.

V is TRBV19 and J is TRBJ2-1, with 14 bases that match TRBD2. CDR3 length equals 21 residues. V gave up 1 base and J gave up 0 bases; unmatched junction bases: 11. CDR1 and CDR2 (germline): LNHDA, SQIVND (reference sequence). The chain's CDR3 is CASSIVGTSGRPLSSYNEQFF. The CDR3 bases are TGTGCCAGTAGTATAGTGGGGACTAGCGGGAGACCACTTAGCTCCTACAATGAGCAGTTCTTC.

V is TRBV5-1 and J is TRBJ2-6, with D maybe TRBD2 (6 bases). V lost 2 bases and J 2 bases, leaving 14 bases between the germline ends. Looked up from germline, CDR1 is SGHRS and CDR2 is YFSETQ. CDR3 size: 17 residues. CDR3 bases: TGCGCCAGCAGCTTTATGGAGGGGTCGGCTGGGGCCAACGTCCTGACTTTC. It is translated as CASSFMEGSAGANVLTF.

CDR3 bases: TGTGCCAGCAGTTACCGTGGAGACCAAGCTTTCTTT. It translates to CASSYRGDQAFF. The chain joins TRBV6-5 to TRBJ1-1; no firm D call. CDR1 MNHEY and CDR2 SVGAGI come from the germline V gene. Trimming left V 2 bases short and J 9 bases short, with 10 bases between. The CDR3 loop spans 12 amino acids.

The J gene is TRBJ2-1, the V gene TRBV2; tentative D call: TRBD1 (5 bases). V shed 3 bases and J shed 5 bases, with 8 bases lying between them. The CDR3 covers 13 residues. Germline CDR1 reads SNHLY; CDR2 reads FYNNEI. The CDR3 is CASSDDRNNEQFF. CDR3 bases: TGTGCCAGCAGTGATGACAGAAACAATGAGCAGTTCTTC. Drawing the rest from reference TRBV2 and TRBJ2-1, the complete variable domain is EPEVTQTPSHQVTQMGQEVILRCVPISNHLYFYWYRQILGQKVEFLVSFYNNEISEKSEIFDDQFSVERPDGSNFTLKIRSTKLEDSAMYFCASSDDRNNEQFFGPGTRLTVL.

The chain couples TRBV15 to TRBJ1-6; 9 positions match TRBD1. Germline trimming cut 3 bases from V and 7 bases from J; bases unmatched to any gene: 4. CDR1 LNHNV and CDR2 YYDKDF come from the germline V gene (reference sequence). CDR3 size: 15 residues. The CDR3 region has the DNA TGTGCCACCAGCAGCACAGGGGGCCAAAATTCACCCCTCCACTTT. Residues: CATSSTGGQNSPLHF.

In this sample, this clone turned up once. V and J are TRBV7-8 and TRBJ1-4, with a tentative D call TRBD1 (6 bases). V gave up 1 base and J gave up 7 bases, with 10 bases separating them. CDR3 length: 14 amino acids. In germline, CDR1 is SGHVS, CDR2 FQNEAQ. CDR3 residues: CASSLGTASEKLFF. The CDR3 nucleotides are TGTGCCAGCAGCTTAGGGACAGCCTCTGAAAAACTGTTTTTT.

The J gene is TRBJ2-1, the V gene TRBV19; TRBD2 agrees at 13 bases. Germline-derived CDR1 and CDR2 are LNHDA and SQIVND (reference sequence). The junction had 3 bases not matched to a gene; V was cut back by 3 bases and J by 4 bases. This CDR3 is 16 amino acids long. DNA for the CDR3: TGTGCCAGTAGTATTTTACTAGCGGGAGGGTACAATGAGCAGTTCTTC. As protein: CASSILLAGGYNEQFF.

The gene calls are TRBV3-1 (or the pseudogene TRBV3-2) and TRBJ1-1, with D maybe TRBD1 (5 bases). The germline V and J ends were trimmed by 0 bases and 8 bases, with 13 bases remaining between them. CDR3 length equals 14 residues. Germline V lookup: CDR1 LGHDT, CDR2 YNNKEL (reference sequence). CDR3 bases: TGTGCCAGCAGCCAAGACCAGGGAGGGGCGGAAGCTTTCTTT. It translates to CASSQDQGGAEAFF.

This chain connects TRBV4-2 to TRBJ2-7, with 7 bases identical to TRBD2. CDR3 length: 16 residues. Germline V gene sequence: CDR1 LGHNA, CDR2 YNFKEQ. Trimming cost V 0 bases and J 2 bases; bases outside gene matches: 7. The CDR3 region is CASSQEVTGGAYEQYF. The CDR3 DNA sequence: TGTGCCAGCAGCCAAGAAGTAACGGGAGGAGCCTACGAGCAGTACTTC.

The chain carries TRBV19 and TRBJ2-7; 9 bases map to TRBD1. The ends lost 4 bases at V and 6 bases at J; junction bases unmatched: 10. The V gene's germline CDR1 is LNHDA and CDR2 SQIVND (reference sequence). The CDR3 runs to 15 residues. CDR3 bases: TGTGCCAGTAGTAGAGTCGGGACAGGGAAAGGCGAGCAGTACTTC. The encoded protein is CASSRVGTGKGEQYF.

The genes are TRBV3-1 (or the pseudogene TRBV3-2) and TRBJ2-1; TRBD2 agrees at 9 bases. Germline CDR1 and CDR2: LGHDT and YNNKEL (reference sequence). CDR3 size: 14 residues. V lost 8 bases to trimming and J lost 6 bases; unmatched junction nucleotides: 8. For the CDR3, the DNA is TGTGCCAGCGGAATTAGCGGGAGTCCCAATGAGCAGTTCTTC. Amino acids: CASGISGSPNEQFF.

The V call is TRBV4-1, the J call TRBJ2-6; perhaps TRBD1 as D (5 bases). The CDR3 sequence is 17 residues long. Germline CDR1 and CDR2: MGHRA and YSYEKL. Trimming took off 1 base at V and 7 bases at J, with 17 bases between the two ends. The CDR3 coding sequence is TGCGCCAGCAGCCAAGCGGTACAGGCTCTGGGCGCCAACGTCCTGACTTTC. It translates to CASSQAVQALGANVLTF.